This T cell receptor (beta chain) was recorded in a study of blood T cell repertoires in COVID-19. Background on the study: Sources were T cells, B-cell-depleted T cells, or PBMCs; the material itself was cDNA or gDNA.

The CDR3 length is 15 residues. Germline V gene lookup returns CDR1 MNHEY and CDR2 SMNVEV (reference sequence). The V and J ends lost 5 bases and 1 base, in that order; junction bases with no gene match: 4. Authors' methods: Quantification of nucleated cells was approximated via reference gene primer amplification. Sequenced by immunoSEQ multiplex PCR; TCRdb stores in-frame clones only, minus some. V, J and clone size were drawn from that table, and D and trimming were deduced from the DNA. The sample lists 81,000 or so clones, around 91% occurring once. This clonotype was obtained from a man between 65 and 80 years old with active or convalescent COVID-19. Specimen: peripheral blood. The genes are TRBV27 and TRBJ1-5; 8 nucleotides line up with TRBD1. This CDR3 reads CASSPRGQSNQPQHF. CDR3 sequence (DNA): TGTGCCAGCAGTCCCAGGGGGCAGAGCAATCAGCCCCAGCATTTT.